A single sample is the source of the 12 T cell receptor beta chains below, sequenced in a study of cytomegalovirus exposure and HLA in healthy donors. Method: immunoSEQ multiplex PCR; TCRdb's copy keeps in-frame clones and lacks some. The repertoire includes fewer than 200,000 clones, about 86% of them detected once, and roughly 1.4% sits in the top ten. Sample: PBMCs. Source of these receptors: a woman in her thirties in good health and CMV-seronegative.

This clone has just one count. The chain is built from TRBV7-6 and TRBJ2-7, with 7 bases identical to TRBD1. There are 16 residues in the CDR3. CDR1 is SGHVS, CDR2 FNYEAQ, per germline. The trim removed 3 bases at V and 2 bases at J, leaving 10 bases unmatched. The CDR3 spells CASSFDRDSETYEQYF. CDR3 in DNA: TGTGCCAGCAGCTTCGACCGGGACAGCGAAACCTACGAGCAGTACTTC.

This chain joins TRBV9 and TRBJ2-3, with 9 positions matching TRBD2. V gave up 3 bases and J gave up 5 bases; unmatched junction bases: 10. The CDR3 covers 16 residues. The germline gives CDR1 SGDLS, CDR2 YYNGEE. CDR3 sequence: CASSAHGTSILDTQYF. CDR3 DNA sequence: TGTGCCAGCAGCGCTCACGGGACTAGCATTTTAGATACGCAGTATTTT.

The chain joins TRBV6-5 to TRBJ1-1; the D gene is possibly TRBD1 (5 bases). Between the trimmed V and J ends, which lost 2 bases and 4 bases, there was a span of 14 bases. Germline lookup yields CDR1 MNHEY and CDR2 SVGAGI. The CDR3 loop spans 15 amino acids. The CDR3 DNA reads as TGTGCCAGCAGTTACCGGGTGGCAGGGTTCACTGAAGCTTTCTTT. It codes for CASSYRVAGFTEAFF.

The chain couples TRBV27 to TRBJ2-7; no clear D. This CDR3 spans 14 amino acids. V lost 3 bases to trimming and J lost 3 bases, with 12 bases between them. Germline V gene sequence: CDR1 MNHEY, CDR2 SMNVEV (reference sequence). CDR3 DNA: TGTGCCAGCAGTTTCTCAGGCTACGACTACGAGCAGTACTTC. Translated: CASSFSGYDYEQYF.

The chain carries TRBV5-8 and TRBJ2-7; D remains unclear. V lost 2 bases, J lost 3 bases, and 12 bases lay in between. This CDR3 is 14 amino acids long. Germline CDR1 is SGHTS and CDR2 is YDEGEE. CDR3 nucleotide sequence: TGTGCCAGCAGCTTTAGTAACGGTGTCTACGAGCAGTACTTC. This gives the protein CASSFSNGVYEQYF.

CDR3 in amino acids: CASSPGGSTYNEQFF. The CDR3 DNA reads TGTGCCAGCAGCCCAGGGGGGAGTACATACAATGAGCAGTTCTTC. This chain uses TRBV9 with TRBJ2-1; D may be TRBD1 (7 bases). Germline V gives CDR1 SGDLS, CDR2 YYNGEE. This CDR3 has 15 amino acids. V was shortened by 4 bases and J by 4 bases, with 15 bases between the two germline ends.

The chain recombines TRBV19 with TRBJ2-1; tentatively, D is TRBD2 (5 bases). The CDR3 covers 11 residues. V was cut by 5 bases and J by 10 bases, with 9 bases left in between. CDR1 LNHDA and CDR2 SQIVND come from the germline V gene (reference sequence). CDR3 DNA sequence: TGTGCCAGTAGTGGTATAGCGGAGCAGTTCTTC. Protein product: CASSGIAEQFF.

This clone was seen a single time. One base away lies a much larger clone, so this may be a sequencing read error. The chain combines TRBV6-5 with TRBJ1-1; D may be TRBD1 (6 bases). Germline assignment: CDR1 MNHEY and CDR2 SVGAGI. CDR3 length equals 13 residues. V dropped 4 bases and J dropped 1 base, with 7 bases sitting between them. The CDR3 nucleotides are TGTGCCAGCAGTTTGACAGGGAACACTGAAGCTTTCTTT. The encoded protein is CASSLTGNTEAFF.

V usage is TRBV5-1 and J usage is TRBJ1-3, with a tentative D call TRBD1 (6 bases). Deletions cut 4 bases from V and 3 bases from J, with 14 bases between. This CDR3 has 15 residues. Germline CDR1 reads SGHRS; CDR2 reads YFSETQ. In nucleotides, the CDR3 is TGCGCCAGCAGCCCCACCGGACAGAATGGAAACACCATATATTTT. Translation gives CASSPTGQNGNTIYF.

The chain is built from TRBV6-1 and TRBJ2-3; D uncertain. Germline loops: CDR1 MNHNS, CDR2 SASEGT. The V and J ends lost 4 bases and 7 bases respectively, with 3 bases between them. The CDR3 is 10 amino acids. The CDR3 here is CASSAYTQYF. The CDR3 DNA follows: TGTGCCAGCAGTGCTTATACGCAGTATTTT.

The chain uses TRBV4-3 and TRBJ2-7; D is perhaps TRBD2 (7 bases). Germline V CDR1 and CDR2: LGHNA, YSLEER. CDR3 length equals 14 residues. Trimming pared 2 bases from V and 2 bases from J, leaving 10 bases between. The CDR3 protein is CASSQFGGPYEQYF. CDR3 nucleotide sequence: TGCGCCAGCAGCCAATTCGGGGGGCCCTACGAGCAGTACTTC.

This rearrangement joins TRBV5-4 to TRBJ2-2; 9 bases line up with TRBD2. The J segment lost 2 bases and the V segment lost 0 bases, leaving 8 bases of the junction unmatched. The CDR3 covers 18 residues. Looked up from germline, CDR1 is SGHNT and CDR2 is YYREEE (reference sequence). As DNA, the CDR3 is TGTGCCAGCAGCTTGGGGCTAGCGGGGAGATTAAACACCGGGGAGCTGTTTTTT. Its protein is CASSLGLAGRLNTGELFF.